Reported below is one T cell receptor beta chain. The entry originates in a study of blood T cell repertoires in COVID-19. The CDR3 is made up of 15 amino acids. Germline V gene lookup returns CDR1 LGHNA and CDR2 YSLEER. The V segment lost 0 bases and the J segment 8 bases; nucleotides outside the gene matches: 7. Profiled with immunoSEQ multiplex PCR; TCRdb holds only in-frame clones, not every one. The data contain fewer than 20,000 clones, roughly nine tenths of them seen just once; the ten biggest clones take up 6% to 8%. The material sequenced was peripheral blood. This sequence was found in a human donor in a cohort sampled during active COVID-19. This rearrangement joins TRBV4-3 to TRBJ2-1; 7 bases align to TRBD2. CDR3 amino acids: CASSQDRLSGYEQFF. CDR3 nucleotides: TGCGCCAGCAGCCAAGATCGCCTTAGCGGGTATGAGCAGTTCTTC.